The 13 T cell receptor beta chains given below trace back to one sample, sequenced in a study of blood T cell repertoires in COVID-19. The table came from immunoSEQ multiplex PCR; TCRdb's copy has only in-frame clones and leaves some out. The sample consists of tens of thousands of clones, approximately 83% of them appearing once. Material: peripheral blood. Receptors originate from a man in his sixties or seventies with acute or convalescent COVID-19.

This chain uses TRBV7-2 with TRBJ1-2; the D is unclear. V lost 1 base and J 4 bases, leaving 10 bases between the germline ends. Germline V gene data show CDR1 as SGHTA and CDR2 as FQGNSA. The CDR3 length is 14 residues. This CDR3 is CASSLDGGPYGYTF. For the CDR3, the DNA is TGTGCCAGCAGCTTAGATGGAGGGCCCTATGGCTACACCTTC.

Only a few counts were recorded for this clone. V and J are TRBV19 and TRBJ1-5; a possible D gene is TRBD1 (5 bases). Deletions cut 9 bases from V and 0 bases from J, with 24 bases between. This CDR3 comprises 18 residues. Germline CDR1 LNHDA, CDR2 SQIVND (reference sequence). This CDR3 reads CASRTGGEPIYSNQPQHF. The DNA of the CDR3 is TGTGCCAGCCGAACGGGGGGTGAACCAATTTATAGCAATCAGCCCCAGCATTTT.

Comment on this clone: The same CDR3 arises from other DNA sequences in this sample as well. V and J are TRBV9 and TRBJ2-7; a weak D match, TRBD2 (7 bases). The length of the CDR3 is 14 residues. Trimming removed 0 bases from V and 6 bases from J, with 13 bases in between. The germline V gene encodes CDR1 SGDLS and CDR2 YYNGEE. CDR3 sequence: CASSVVAGAGEQYF. DNA for the CDR3: TGTGCCAGCAGCGTAGTCGCGGGGGCCGGCGAGCAGTACTTC. Full variable domain (missing parts from reference TRBV9 and TRBJ2-7): DSGVTQTPKHLITATGQRVTLRCSPRSGDLSVYWYQQSLDQGLQFLIQYYNGEERAKGNILERFSAQQFPDLHSELNLSSLELGDSALYFCASSVVAGAGEQYFGPGTRLTVT.

The chain couples TRBV24-1 to TRBJ1-2; D unclear. V shed 2 bases and J shed 8 bases, with 5 bases lying between them. Germline CDR1 is KGHDR and CDR2 is SFDVKD. The CDR3 is 11 residues long. CDR3 DNA sequence: TGTGCCACCAGTGATTCGCTAGGCTACACCTTC. This sequence encodes CATSDSLGYTF.

The gene calls are TRBV7-7 and TRBJ2-1; D perhaps matches TRBD2 (5 bases). V was clipped by 3 bases and J by 3 bases, with 9 bases between them. CDR1 and CDR2 (germline): SSHAT, FNYEAQ (reference sequence). This CDR3 spans 14 amino acids. The CDR3 region has the DNA TGTGCCAGCAGCTTCGGGGTTGACTACAATGAGCAGTTCTTC. Its protein is CASSFGVDYNEQFF.

This rearrangement joins TRBV2 to TRBJ1-1, with 7 nucleotides matching TRBD1. This CDR3 spans 15 amino acids. V lost 6 bases to trimming and J lost 1 base; unmatched junction nucleotides: 8. CDR1 and CDR2 (germline): SNHLY, FYNNEI. The CDR3 region is CASRGYRGGNTEAFF. DNA for the CDR3: TGTGCCAGCAGGGGTTACAGGGGAGGGAACACTGAAGCTTTCTTT.

The chain has TRBV5-3 and TRBJ1-5; tentative D call: TRBD1 (5 bases). TRBV5-3 is recorded as an ORF, its role being uncertain. The CDR3 extends over 18 amino acids. V was shortened by 3 bases and J by 0 bases, with 19 bases between the two germline ends. This chain's CDR3 is CARSSLPGRDDSNQPQHF. The CDR3 bases are TGTGCCAGAAGCTCCCTCCCCGGGAGGGACGATAGCAATCAGCCCCAGCATTTT.

The rearrangement links TRBV9 to TRBJ1-2, with a tentative D call TRBD1 (6 bases). The length of the CDR3 is 14 residues. From germline, CDR1 is SGDLS and CDR2 YYNGEE. Trimming stripped 7 bases from V and 2 bases from J, with 15 bases between. The CDR3 reads CASAGDGPNYGYTF. In DNA form, the CDR3 reads TGTGCCAGCGCAGGGGACGGCCCCAACTATGGCTACACCTTC.

This clone was recorded a few times. The gene calls are TRBV6-5 and TRBJ1-2, with D perhaps matching TRBD1 (6 bases). Trimming left V 7 bases short and J 8 bases short, with 17 bases between. The CDR3 spans 13 residues. Germline CDR1 is MNHEY and CDR2 is SVGAGI. The CDR3 coding sequence is TGTGCCAGCACTCGACGAGGGGGAGAAGGCTACACCTTC. Translating gives CASTRRGGEGYTF.

This clone was recorded once. The CDR3 sequence is CASSSGTAGSGYTF. The CDR3 nucleotides are TGTGCCAGCAGCTCCGGGACGGCGGGGAGTGGCTACACCTTC. This sequence joins TRBV7-9 and TRBJ1-2; possible D gene TRBD1, 5 bases. Germline CDR1 is SEHNR and CDR2 is FQNEAQ (reference sequence). The CDR3 totals 14 residues. V lost 4 bases to trimming and J lost 7 bases, with 16 bases between them.

This clone was recorded only once. The chain has TRBV25-1 and TRBJ2-3; D might be TRBD1 (5 bases). Trimming stripped 6 bases from V and 1 base from J, with 8 bases between. CDR1 is MGHDK and CDR2 is SYGVNS in the germline V gene. This CDR3 region has 13 residues. The CDR3 reads CASRSQGTDTQYF. The CDR3 region has the DNA TGTGCCAGCAGGTCACAGGGCACAGATACGCAGTATTTT.

V is TRBV12-5 and J is TRBJ2-3; 8 bases line up with TRBD2. Trimming took 7 bases from V and 2 from J; bases not matched to a gene: 8. This CDR3 spans 15 amino acids. The germline V gene encodes CDR1 LGHNT and CDR2 FRNRAP. The CDR3 DNA follows: TGTGCTAGTGTTCTTAGCGGGATGACCACAGATACGCAGTATTTT. Protein product: CASVLSGMTTDTQYF.

The rearrangement uses TRBV19 and TRBJ1-4, with unresolved D. The CDR3 totals 13 residues. Germline assignment: CDR1 LNHDA and CDR2 SQIVND (reference sequence). V was shortened by 3 bases and J by 5 bases, with 7 bases between the two germline ends. The CDR3 bases are TGTGCCAGTAGTATGTGGGCAAATGAAAAACTGTTTTTT. Translation gives CASSMWANEKLFF.